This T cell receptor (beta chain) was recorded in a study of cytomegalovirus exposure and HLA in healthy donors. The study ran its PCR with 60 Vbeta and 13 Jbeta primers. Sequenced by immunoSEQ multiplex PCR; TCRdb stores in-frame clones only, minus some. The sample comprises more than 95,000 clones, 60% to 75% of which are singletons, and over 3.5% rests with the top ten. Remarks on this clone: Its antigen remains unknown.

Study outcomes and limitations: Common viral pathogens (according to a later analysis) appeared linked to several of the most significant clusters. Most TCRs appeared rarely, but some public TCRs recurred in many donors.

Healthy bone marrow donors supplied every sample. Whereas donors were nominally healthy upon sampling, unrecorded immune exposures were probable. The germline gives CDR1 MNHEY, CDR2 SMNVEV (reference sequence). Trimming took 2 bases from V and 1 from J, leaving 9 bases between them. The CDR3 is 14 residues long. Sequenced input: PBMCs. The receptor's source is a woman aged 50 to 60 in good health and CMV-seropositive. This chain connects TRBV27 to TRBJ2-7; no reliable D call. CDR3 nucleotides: TGTGCCAGCAGTTTACACGAGTTATCCTACGAGCAGTACTTC. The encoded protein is CASSLHELSYEQYF.